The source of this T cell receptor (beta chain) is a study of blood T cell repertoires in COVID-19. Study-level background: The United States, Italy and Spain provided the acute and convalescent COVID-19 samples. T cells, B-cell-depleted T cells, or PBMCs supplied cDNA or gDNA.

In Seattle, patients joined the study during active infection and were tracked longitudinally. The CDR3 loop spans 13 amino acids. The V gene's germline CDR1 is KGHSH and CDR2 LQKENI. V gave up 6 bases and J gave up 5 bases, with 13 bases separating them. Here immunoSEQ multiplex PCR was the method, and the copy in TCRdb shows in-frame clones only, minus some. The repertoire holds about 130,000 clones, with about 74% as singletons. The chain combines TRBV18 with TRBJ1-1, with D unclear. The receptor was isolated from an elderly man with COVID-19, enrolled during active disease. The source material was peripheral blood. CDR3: CASSLGGDTEAFF. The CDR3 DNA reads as TGTGCCAGCTCTCTCGGAGGAGATACTGAAGCTTTCTTT.